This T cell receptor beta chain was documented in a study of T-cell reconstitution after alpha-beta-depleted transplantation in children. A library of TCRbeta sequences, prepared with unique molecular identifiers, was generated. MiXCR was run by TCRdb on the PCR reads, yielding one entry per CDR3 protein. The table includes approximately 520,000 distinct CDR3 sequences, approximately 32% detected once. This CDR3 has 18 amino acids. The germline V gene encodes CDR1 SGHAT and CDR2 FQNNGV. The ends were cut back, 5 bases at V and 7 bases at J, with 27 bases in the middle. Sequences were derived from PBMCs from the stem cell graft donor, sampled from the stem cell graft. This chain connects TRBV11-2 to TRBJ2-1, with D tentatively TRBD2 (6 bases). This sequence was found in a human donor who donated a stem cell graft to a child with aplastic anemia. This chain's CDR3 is CASSAPNLLALSFNEQFF. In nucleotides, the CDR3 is TGTGCCAGCAGCGCTCCCAACCTACTAGCCCTCTCTTTTAATGAGCAGTTCTTC.